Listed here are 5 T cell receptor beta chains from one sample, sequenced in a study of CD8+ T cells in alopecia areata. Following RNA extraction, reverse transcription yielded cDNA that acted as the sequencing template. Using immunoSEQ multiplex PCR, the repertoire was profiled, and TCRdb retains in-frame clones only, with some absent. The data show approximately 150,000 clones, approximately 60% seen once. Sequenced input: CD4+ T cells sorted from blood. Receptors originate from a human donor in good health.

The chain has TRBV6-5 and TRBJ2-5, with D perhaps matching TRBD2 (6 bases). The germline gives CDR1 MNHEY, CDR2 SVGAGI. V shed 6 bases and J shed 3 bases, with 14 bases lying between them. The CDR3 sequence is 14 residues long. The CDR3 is CASRPGLLKETQYF. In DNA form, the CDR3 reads TGTGCCAGCAGACCGGGACTCCTTAAAGAGACCCAGTACTTC.

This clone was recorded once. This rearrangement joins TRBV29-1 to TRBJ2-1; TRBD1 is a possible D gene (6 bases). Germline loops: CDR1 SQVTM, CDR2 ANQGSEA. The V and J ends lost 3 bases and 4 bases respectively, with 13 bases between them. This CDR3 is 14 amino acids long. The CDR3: CSVERGGSYNEQFF. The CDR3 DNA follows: TGCAGCGTTGAGAGAGGGGGTTCTTACAATGAGCAGTTCTTC.

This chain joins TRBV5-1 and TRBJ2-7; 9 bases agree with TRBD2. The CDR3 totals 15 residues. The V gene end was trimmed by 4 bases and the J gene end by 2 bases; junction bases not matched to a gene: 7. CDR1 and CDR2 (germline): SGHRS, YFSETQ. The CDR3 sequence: CASSRIAGVAYEQYF. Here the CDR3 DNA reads TGCGCCAGCAGCCGGATAGCGGGAGTGGCCTACGAGCAGTACTTC.

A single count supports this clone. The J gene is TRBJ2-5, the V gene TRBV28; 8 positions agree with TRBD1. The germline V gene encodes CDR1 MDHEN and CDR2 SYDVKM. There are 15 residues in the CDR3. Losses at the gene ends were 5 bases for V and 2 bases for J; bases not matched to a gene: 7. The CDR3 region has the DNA TGTGCCAGCAGTCCGAGAGGGACAGGTCAAGAGACCCAGTACTTC. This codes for CASSPRGTGQETQYF.

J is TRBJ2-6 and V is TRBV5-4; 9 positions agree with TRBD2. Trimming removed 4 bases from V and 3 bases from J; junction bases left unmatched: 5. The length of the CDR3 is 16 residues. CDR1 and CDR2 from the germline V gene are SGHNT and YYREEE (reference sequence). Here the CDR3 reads CASSLAGGLGANVLTF. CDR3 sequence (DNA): TGTGCCAGCAGCCTGGCGGGGGGGCTTGGGGCCAACGTCCTGACTTTC.